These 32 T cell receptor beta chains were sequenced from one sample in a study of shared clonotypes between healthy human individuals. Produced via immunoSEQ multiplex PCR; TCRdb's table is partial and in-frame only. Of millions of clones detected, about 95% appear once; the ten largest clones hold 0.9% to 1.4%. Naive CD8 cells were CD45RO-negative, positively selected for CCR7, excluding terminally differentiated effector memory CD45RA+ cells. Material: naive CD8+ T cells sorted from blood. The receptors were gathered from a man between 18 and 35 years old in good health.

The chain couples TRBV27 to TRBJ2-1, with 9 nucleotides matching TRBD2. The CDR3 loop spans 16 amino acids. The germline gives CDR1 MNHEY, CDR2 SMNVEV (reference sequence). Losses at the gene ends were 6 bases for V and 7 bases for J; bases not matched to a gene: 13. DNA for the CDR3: TGTGCCAGCAGCCTATCGGGGGCGGGAGGGAGAAATGAGCAGTTCTTC. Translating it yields CASSLSGAGGRNEQFF.

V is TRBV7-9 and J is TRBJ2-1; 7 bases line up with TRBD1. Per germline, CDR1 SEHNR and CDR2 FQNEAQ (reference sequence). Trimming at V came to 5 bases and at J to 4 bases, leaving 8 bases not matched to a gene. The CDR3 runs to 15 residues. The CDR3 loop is CASSPPRDRYNEQFF. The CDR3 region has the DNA TGTGCCAGCAGCCCACCCCGGGACAGATACAATGAGCAGTTCTTC.

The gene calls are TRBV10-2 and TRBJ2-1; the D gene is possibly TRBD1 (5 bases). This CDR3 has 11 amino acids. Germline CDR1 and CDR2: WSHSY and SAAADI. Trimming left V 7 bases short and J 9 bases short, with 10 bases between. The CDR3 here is CASTFQGEQFF. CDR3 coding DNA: TGCGCCAGCACCTTCCAGGGTGAGCAGTTCTTC.

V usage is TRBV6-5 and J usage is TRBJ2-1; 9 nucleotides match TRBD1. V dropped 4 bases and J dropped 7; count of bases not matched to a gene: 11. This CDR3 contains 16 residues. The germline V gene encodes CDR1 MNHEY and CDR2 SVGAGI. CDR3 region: CASSSPGRTGVNEQFF. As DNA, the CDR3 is TGTGCCAGCAGTTCCCCCGGAAGGACAGGGGTAAATGAGCAGTTCTTC.

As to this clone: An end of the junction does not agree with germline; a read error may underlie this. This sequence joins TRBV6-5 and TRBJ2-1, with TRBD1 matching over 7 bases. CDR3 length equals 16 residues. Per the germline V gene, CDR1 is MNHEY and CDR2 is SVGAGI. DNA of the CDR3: TGTGCCAGCAGTTCCCCACAGGGGCCCTCCGACAATGAGCAGTTCTTC. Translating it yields CASSSPQGPSDNEQFF.

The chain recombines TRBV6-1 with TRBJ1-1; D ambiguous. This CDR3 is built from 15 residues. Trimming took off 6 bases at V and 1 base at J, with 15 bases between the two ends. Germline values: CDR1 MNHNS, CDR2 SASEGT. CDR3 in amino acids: CASSYASRTNTEAFF. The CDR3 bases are TGTGCCAGCAGCTATGCGAGCAGAACGAACACTGAAGCTTTCTTT.

The CDR3 region has the DNA TGTGCCAGCAGTCCATACCTACAGGGAGGAGATGGCTACACCTTC. Its protein product is CASSPYLQGGDGYTF. The chain employs TRBV27 and TRBJ1-2; D might be TRBD1 (6 bases). Germline V CDR1 and CDR2: MNHEY, SMNVEV (reference sequence). The CDR3 runs to 15 residues. The V end lost 5 bases, the J end lost 6 bases, and 19 bases lay between the germline ends.

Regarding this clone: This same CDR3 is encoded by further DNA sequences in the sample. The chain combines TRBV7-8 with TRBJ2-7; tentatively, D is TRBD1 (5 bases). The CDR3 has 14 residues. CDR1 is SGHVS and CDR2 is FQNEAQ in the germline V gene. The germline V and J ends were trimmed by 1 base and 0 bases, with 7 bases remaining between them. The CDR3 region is CASSLGGNSYEQYF. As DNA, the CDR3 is TGTGCCAGCAGCTTAGGGGGCAACTCCTACGAGCAGTACTTC.

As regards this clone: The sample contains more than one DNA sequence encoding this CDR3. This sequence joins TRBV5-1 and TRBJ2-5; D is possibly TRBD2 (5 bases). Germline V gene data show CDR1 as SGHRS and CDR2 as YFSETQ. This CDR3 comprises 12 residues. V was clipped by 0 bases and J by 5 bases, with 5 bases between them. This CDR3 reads CASSLAGETQYF. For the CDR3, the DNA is TGCGCCAGCAGCTTGGCGGGGGAGACCCAGTACTTC. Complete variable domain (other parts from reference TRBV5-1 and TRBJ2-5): KAGVTQTPRYLIKTRGQQVTLSCSPISGHRSVSWYQQTPGQGLQFLFEYFSETQRNKGNFPGRFSGRQFSNSRSEMNVSTLELGDSALYLCASSLAGETQYFGPGTRLLVL.

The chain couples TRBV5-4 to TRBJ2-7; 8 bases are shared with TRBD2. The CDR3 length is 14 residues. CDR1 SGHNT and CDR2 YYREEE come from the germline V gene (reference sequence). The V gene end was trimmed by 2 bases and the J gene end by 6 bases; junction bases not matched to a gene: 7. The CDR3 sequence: CASSFNGGAPEQYF. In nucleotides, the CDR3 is TGTGCCAGCAGCTTTAACGGGGGGGCCCCCGAGCAGTACTTC.

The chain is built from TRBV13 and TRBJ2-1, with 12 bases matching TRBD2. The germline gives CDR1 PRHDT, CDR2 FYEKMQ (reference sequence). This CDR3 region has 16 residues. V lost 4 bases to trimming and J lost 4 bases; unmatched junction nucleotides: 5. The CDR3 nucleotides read TGTGCCAGCAGCTATCCTAGCGGGGGGGCTTACAATGAGCAGTTCTTC. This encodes CASSYPSGGAYNEQFF.

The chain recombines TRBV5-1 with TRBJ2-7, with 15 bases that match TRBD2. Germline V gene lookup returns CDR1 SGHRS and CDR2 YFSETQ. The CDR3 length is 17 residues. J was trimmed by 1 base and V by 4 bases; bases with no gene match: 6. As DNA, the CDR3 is TGCGCCAGCAGCCCGGGACTAGCGGGAGGTACTTCCTACGAGCAGTACTTC. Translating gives CASSPGLAGGTSYEQYF.

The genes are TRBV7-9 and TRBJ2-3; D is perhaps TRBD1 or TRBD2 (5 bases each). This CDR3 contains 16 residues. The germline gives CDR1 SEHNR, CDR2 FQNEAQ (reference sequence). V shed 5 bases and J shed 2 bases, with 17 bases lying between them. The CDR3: CASSLGDLTFTDTQYF. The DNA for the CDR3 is TGTGCCAGCAGCCTAGGGGACCTAACCTTCACAGATACGCAGTATTTT.

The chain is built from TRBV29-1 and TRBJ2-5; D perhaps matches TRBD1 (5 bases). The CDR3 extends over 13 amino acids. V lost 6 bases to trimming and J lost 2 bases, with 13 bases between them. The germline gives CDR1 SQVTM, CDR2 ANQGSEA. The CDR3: CSVTAGPQETQYF. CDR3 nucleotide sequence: TGCAGCGTGACGGCAGGGCCGCAAGAGACCCAGTACTTC.

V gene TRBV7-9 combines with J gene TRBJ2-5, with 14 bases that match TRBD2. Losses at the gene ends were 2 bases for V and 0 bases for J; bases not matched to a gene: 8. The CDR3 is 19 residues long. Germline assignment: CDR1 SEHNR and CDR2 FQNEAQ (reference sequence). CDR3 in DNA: TGTGCCAGCAGCTTAACCGGACTAGCGGGAGGCCCGTACCAAGAGACCCAGTACTTC. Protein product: CASSLTGLAGGPYQETQYF.

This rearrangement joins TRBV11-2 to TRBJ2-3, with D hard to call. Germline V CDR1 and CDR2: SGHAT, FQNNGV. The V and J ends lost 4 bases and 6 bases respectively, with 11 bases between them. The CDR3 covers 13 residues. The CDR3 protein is CASSSPVGDTQYF. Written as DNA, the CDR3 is TGTGCCAGCAGCTCCCCGGTTGGGGATACGCAGTATTTT.

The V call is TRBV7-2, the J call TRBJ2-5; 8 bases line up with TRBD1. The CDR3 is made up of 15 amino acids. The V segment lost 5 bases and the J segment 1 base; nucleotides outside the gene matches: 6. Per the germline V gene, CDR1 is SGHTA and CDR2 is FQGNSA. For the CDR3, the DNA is TGTGCCAGCAGCCCAACCCAGGGGGCCCAAGAGACCCAGTACTTC. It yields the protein CASSPTQGAQETQYF.

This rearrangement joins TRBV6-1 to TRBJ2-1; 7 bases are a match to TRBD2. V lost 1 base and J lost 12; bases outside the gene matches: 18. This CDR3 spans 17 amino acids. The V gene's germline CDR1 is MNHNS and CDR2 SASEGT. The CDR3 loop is CASSEVRFGGGEPGQFF. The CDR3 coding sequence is TGTGCCAGCAGTGAAGTACGCTTTGGGGGGGGAGAACCTGGGCAGTTCTTC.

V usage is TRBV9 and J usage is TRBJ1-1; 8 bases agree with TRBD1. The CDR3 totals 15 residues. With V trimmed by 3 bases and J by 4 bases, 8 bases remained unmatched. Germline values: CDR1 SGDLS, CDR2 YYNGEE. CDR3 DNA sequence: TGTGCCAGCAGCGAGAACCGGGACAGGCTCACTGAAGCTTTCTTT. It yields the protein CASSENRDRLTEAFF.

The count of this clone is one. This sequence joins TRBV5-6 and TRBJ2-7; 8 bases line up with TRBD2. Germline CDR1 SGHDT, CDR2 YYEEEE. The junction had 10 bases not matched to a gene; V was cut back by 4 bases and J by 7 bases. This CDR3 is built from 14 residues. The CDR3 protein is CASSPQPGLDEQYF. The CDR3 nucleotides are TGTGCCAGCAGCCCACAGCCGGGACTAGATGAGCAGTACTTC.

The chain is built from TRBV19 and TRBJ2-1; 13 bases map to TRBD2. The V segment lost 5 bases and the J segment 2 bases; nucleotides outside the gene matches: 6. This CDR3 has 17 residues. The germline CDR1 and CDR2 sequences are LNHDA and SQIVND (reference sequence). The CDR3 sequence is CASSARTSGRAYNEQFF. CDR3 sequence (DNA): TGTGCCAGTAGTGCCCGTACTAGCGGGAGGGCCTACAATGAGCAGTTCTTC. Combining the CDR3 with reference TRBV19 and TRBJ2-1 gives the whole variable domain DGGITQSPKYLFRKEGQNVTLSCEQNLNHDAMYWYRQDPGQGLRLIYYSQIVNDFQKGDIAEGYSVSREKKESFPLTVTSAQKNPTAFYLCASSARTSGRAYNEQFFGPGTRLTVL.

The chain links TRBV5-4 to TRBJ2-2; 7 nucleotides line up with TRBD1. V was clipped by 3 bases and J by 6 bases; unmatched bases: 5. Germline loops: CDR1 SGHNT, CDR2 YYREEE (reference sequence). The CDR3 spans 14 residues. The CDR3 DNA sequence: TGTGCCAGCAGCTACGGACAGGCCCCCGGGGAGCTGTTTTTT. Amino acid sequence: CASSYGQAPGELFF.

The CDR3 DNA reads as TGCGCCAGCAGCCAAGCGGAAACCTATACGCAGTATTTT. Its translation is CASSQAETYTQYF. This chain uses TRBV4-1 with TRBJ2-3, with no clear D. Germline CDR1 MGHRA, CDR2 YSYEKL. V dropped 1 base and J dropped 7 bases, with 9 bases sitting between them. The CDR3 runs to 13 residues.

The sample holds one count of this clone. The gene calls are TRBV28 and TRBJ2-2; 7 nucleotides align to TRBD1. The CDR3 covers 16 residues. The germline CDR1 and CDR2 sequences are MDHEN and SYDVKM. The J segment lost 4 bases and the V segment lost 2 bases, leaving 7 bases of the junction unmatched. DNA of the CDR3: TGTGCCAGCAGTTTAATAGGACAGGCTCTCACCGGGGAGCTGTTTTTT. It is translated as CASSLIGQALTGELFF.

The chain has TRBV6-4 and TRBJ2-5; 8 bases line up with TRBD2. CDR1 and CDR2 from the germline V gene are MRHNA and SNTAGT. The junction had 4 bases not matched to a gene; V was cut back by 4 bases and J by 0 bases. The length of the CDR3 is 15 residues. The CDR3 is CASSATGGHQETQYF. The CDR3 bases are TGTGCCAGCAGTGCAACGGGGGGGCACCAAGAGACCCAGTACTTC.

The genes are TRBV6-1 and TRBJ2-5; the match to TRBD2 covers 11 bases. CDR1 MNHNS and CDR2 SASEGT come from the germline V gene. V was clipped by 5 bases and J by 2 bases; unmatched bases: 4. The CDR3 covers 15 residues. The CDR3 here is CASSPWTSGQETQYF. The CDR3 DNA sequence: TGTGCCAGCAGTCCATGGACTAGCGGGCAAGAGACCCAGTACTTC.

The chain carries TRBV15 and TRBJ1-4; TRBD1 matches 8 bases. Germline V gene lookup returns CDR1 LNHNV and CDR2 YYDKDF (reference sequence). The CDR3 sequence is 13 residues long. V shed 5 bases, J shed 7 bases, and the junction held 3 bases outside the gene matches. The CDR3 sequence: CATSSDRGEKLFF. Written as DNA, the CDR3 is TGTGCCACCAGCTCCGACAGGGGTGAAAAACTGTTTTTT.

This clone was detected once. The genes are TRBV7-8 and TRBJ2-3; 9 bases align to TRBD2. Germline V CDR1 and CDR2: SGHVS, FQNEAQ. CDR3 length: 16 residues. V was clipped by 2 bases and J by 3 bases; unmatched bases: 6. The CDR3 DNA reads TGTGCCAGCAGCTTACCCCCAGCGGGGGGAACAGATACGCAGTATTTT. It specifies CASSLPPAGGTDTQYF.

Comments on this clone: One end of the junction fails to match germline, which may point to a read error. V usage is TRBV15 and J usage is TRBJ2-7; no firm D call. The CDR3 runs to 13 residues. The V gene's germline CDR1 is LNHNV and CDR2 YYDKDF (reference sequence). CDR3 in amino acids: CATSYGDHYEQYF. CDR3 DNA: TGTGCCACCTCCTATGGGGATCATTACGAACAGTACTTC.

The CDR3 reads CASSEGGEDGYTF. CDR3 in DNA: TGTGCCAGCAGTGAAGGGGGGGAGGATGGCTACACCTTC. The J gene is TRBJ1-2, the V gene TRBV6-1; tentative D call: TRBD1 (5 bases). The CDR3 is made up of 13 amino acids. Germline V CDR1 and CDR2: MNHNS, SASEGT. Trimming left V 1 base short and J 6 bases short, with 9 bases between.

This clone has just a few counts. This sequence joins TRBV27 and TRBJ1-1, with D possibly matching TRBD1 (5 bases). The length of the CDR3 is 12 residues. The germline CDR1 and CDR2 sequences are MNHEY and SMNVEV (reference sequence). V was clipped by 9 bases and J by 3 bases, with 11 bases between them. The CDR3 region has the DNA TGTGCCAGGGAGAGAGGGGACACTGAAGCTTTCTTT. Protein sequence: CARERGDTEAFF.

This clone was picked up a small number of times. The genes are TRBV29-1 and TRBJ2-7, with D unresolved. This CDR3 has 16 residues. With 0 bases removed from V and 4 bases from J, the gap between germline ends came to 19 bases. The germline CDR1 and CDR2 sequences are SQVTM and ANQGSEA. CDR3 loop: CSVEDLRFGAVYEQYF. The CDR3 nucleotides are TGCAGCGTTGAAGATCTGAGATTCGGCGCGGTATACGAGCAGTACTTC.